Below are 13 T cell receptor beta chains sequenced from a single sample in a study of regulatory T cells in long-lasting Graves disease. TCR beta libraries were built with iRepertoire HTBI primers and Arm-PCR of CDR3 regions. Via MiXCR, TCRdb re-called the multiplex PCR reads, giving one row per CDR3 protein. The sample shows around 400,000 distinct CDR3 sequences, approximately 16% of them seen only once. The time point denotes: newly diagnosed GD, antithyroid drugs for less than 3 months. PBMC-derived RNA was used for the TCR library. The data were also submitted as part of a second study, on T cells in Graves' hyperthyroidism and ophthalmopathy.

Sample: peripheral blood mononuclear cells (PBMCs), taken at new diagnosis, from a patient treated with antithyroid drugs. These receptor sequences come from a woman aged 35 to 49 with Graves disease.

This clonotype was seen repeatedly, ten times or more. The V gene is TRBV18, the J gene TRBJ2-3; D possibly corresponds to TRBD1 (6 bases). The germline V gene has CDR1 KGHSH and CDR2 LQKENI. The CDR3 sequence is 15 residues long. Trimming removed 5 bases from V and 0 bases from J, with 12 bases in between. DNA of the CDR3: TGTGCCAGCTCATCGGGACACACGAGCACAGATACGCAGTATTTT. The encoded protein is CASSSGHTSTDTQYF.

In this sample, this clonotype turned up many times. The chain links TRBV28 to TRBJ2-3, with 7 bases matching TRBD2. CDR3 size: 16 residues. Looked up from germline, CDR1 is MDHEN and CDR2 is SYDVKM. Unmatched junction bases numbered 8, after V lost 2 bases and J lost 3 bases. This CDR3 reads CASSLAGEVGTDTQYF. The CDR3 coding sequence is TGTGCCAGCAGTTTAGCGGGAGAGGTTGGAACAGATACGCAGTATTTT.

The rearrangement uses TRBV5-1 and TRBJ1-2, with a possible D match to TRBD1 (5 bases). Trimming took off 3 bases at V and 4 bases at J, with 10 bases between the two ends. The CDR3 contains 13 residues. CDR1 and CDR2 from the germline V gene are SGHRS and YFSETQ. In DNA form, the CDR3 reads TGCGCCAGCAGCTCGGGACCTGTCTATGGCTACACCTTC. Its translation is CASSSGPVYGYTF.

The chain combines TRBV5-4 with TRBJ2-2, with 11 bases lining up with TRBD2. From germline, CDR1 is SGHNT and CDR2 YYREEE (reference sequence). The CDR3 is made up of 15 amino acids. Losses at the gene ends were 3 bases for V and 5 bases for J; bases not matched to a gene: 3. The CDR3 nucleotides read TGTGCCAGCAGCTCCTGGACTAGCGGGACCGGGGAGCTGTTTTTT. Translated, it gives CASSSWTSGTGELFF.

This clonotype was seen repeatedly, ten times or more. V and J are TRBV28 and TRBJ2-3; possibly TRBD1 or TRBD2 for D (5 bases each). Trimming cost V 7 bases and J 0 bases, with 11 bases left between them. This CDR3 has 14 amino acids. The germline V gene has CDR1 MDHEN and CDR2 SYDVKM. The CDR3 DNA sequence: TGTGCCAGCACCCTTGGGGGTAGCACAGATACGCAGTATTTT. It specifies CASTLGGSTDTQYF. Full variable domain (missing parts from reference TRBV28 and TRBJ2-3): DVKVTQSSRYLVKRTGEKVFLECVQDMDHENMFWYRQDPGLGLRLIYFSYDVKMKEKGDIPEGYSVSREKKERFSLILESASTNQTSMYLCASTLGGSTDTQYFGPGTRLTVL.

This clonotype was observed many times. This chain links TRBV7-9 with TRBJ2-1; 10 nucleotides align to TRBD2. Trimming removed 0 bases from V and 8 bases from J; junction bases left unmatched: 10. This CDR3 contains 17 residues. CDR1 is SEHNR and CDR2 is FQNEAQ in the germline V gene (reference sequence). Here the CDR3 reads CASSLAPYSGRMYEQFF. CDR3 in DNA: TGTGCCAGCAGCTTAGCCCCTTATAGCGGGAGGATGTATGAGCAGTTCTTC.

This clonotype was picked up many times. The V gene is TRBV11-2, the J gene TRBJ2-1; D is unclear. V lost 4 bases and J lost 2, with 18 bases in between. The CDR3 runs 17 residues. The germline V gene has CDR1 SGHAT and CDR2 FQNNGV. As DNA, the CDR3 is TGTGCCAGCAGCTCCCGACCCCCCCTGGCTCCCTACAATGAGCAGTTCTTC. This gives the protein CASSSRPPLAPYNEQFF.

This clonotype was recorded at least ten times. The chain carries TRBV11-1 and TRBJ2-7; 7 nucleotides line up with TRBD1. The CDR3 consists of 14 residues. V was clipped by 1 base and J by 5 bases; unmatched bases: 5. Germline V gene lookup returns CDR1 SGHAT and CDR2 FQDESV (reference sequence). CDR3 sequence: CASSLEQGINEQYF. CDR3 DNA: TGTGCCAGCAGCTTAGAACAGGGGATCAACGAGCAGTACTTC.

This clonotype was recorded a few times. The V gene is TRBV9, the J gene TRBJ2-3; no clear D gene. Germline CDR1 reads SGDLS; CDR2 reads YYNGEE. CDR3 length equals 13 residues. The V end lost 0 bases, the J end lost 3 bases, and 5 bases lay between the germline ends. CDR3 DNA sequence: TGTGCCAGCAGCGTAGTAGATACAGATACGCAGTATTTT. Its translation is CASSVVDTDTQYF.

In this sample, this clonotype turned up a few times. The genes are TRBV6-1 and TRBJ2-7; TRBD2 aligns across 11 bases. J lost 7 bases, V lost 5 bases, and 19 bases had no gene match. The germline CDR1 and CDR2 sequences are MNHNS and SASEGT. The CDR3 has 18 amino acids. The chain's CDR3 is CASSNTLTGTSGVSEQYF. DNA for the CDR3: TGTGCCAGCAGTAACACTCTTACCGGGACTAGCGGTGTGAGTGAGCAGTACTTC.

This clonotype was observed at least ten times. The V and J genes are TRBV28 and TRBJ2-5; 12 bases fit TRBD1. After removal of 6 bases from V and 4 bases from J, the junction contained 9 bases not matched to a gene. This CDR3 is 16 amino acids long. Germline-derived CDR1 and CDR2 are MDHEN and SYDVKM. The DNA for the CDR3 is TGTGCCAGCAGCTCTCCCGGGACAGGGGGCGCAGAGACCCAGTACTTC. Translation: CASSSPGTGGAETQYF.

This clonotype came up many times. The CDR3 nucleotides read TGTGCCAGTGTAGGAGGAAACACTGAAGCTTTCTTT. Encoded protein: CASVGGNTEAFF. The chain uses TRBV7-2 and TRBJ1-1; D gene uncertain. CDR1 SGHTA and CDR2 FQGNSA come from the germline V gene. CDR3 size: 12 residues. V lost 9 bases, J lost 2 bases, and 10 bases lay in between.

Many counts were recorded for this clonotype. The chain is built from TRBV5-1 and TRBJ2-5; the D is unclear. The germline V gene encodes CDR1 SGHRS and CDR2 YFSETQ. Trimming removed 1 base at V and 0 bases at J, with 7 bases between. This CDR3 region has 14 residues. The chain's CDR3 is CASSLRQYQETQYF. The CDR3 DNA reads as TGCGCCAGCAGCTTGAGGCAGTACCAAGAGACCCAGTACTTC.